A selection of T cell receptor beta chains follows, all from one sample in a study of response to subunit inactivated influenza vaccine. TCRdb reanalysed the RT-PCR reads using MiXCR and keeps one entry per CDR3 protein. The sample consists of more than 200,000 distinct CDR3 sequences, over 9% of them appearing once. This specimen was non-naive T cells sorted from PBMCs, taken approximately 15 days before vaccination. All receptors come from a man between 45 and 60 years old who received an inactivated influenza vaccine. Both conserved end residues are part of each CDR3. Each record gives: J gene, clone size, D gene, V gene, CDR3 length, CDR3 DNA, CDR3 protein. A D gene is named only where the DNA matches it firmly. Where a row states a size, it is once, few, many or the class of an expanded clone; other rows omit it.

j_gene: TRBJ2-7
abundance: .
d_gene: TRBD2
v_gene: TRBV7-8
len: 15
CDR3nt: TGTGCCAGCAGCGCAGCCAGCGGGACCAGATACGAGCAGTACTTC
CDR3aa: CASSAASGTRYEQYF

j_gene: TRBJ1-1
abundance: .
d_gene: .
v_gene: TRBV4-3
len: 17
CDR3nt: TGCGCCAGCAGCCCCACCACGTTACGGGACCCAAGGTTTGAAGCTTTCTTT
CDR3aa: CASSPTTLRDPRFEAFF

j_gene: TRBJ2-1
abundance: many
d_gene: .
v_gene: TRBV12-3/TRBV12-4
len: 13
CDR3nt: TGTGCCAGCAGTTTAGACCACGGCAATGAGCAGTTCTTC
CDR3aa: CASSLDHGNEQFF

j_gene: TRBJ1-2
abundance: few
d_gene: .
v_gene: TRBV15
len: 11
CDR3nt: TGTGCCACCAGCCACGAGGAAAGCTACACCTTC
CDR3aa: CATSHEESYTF

j_gene: TRBJ2-1
abundance: many
d_gene: .
v_gene: TRBV5-1
len: 16
CDR3nt: TGCGCCAGCAGCCAGATGTGGCCCGCCGCGATCTATGAGCAGTTCTTC
CDR3aa: CASSQMWPAAIYEQFF

j_gene: TRBJ2-5
abundance: .
d_gene: .
v_gene: TRBV30
len: 14
CDR3nt: TGTGCCTGGAGCCTTAGAAACTCCGGTGAGACCCAGTACTTC
CDR3aa: CAWSLRNSGETQYF

j_gene: TRBJ2-7
abundance: .
d_gene: TRBD2
v_gene: TRBV5-1
len: 13
CDR3nt: TGCGCTAGCAGCCCGGGAGGCCAAGCCGAGCAGTACTTC
CDR3aa: CASSPGGQAEQYF

j_gene: TRBJ2-7
abundance: once
d_gene: TRBD2
v_gene: TRBV27
len: 16
CDR3nt: TGTGCCAGCAGCGCCTCAGGACTAGCGGGAGTGTACGAGCAGTACTTC
CDR3aa: CASSASGLAGVYEQYF

j_gene: TRBJ2-7
abundance: few
d_gene: TRBD2
v_gene: TRBV12-3/TRBV12-4
len: 18
CDR3nt: TGTGCCAGCAGTTTGCGTATAGAGGCGGGGGGCCACTCCTACGAGCAGTACTTC
CDR3aa: CASSLRIEAGGHSYEQYF

j_gene: TRBJ2-1
abundance: .
d_gene: TRBD1
v_gene: TRBV4-3
len: 14
CDR3nt: TGCGCCAGCAGCCAAACCGACAGGGGGTCTGAGCAGTTCTTC
CDR3aa: CASSQTDRGSEQFF

j_gene: TRBJ1-1
abundance: many
d_gene: .
v_gene: TRBV29-1
len: 13
CDR3nt: TGCAGCGTTGAAATAACGGCTAACACTGAAGCTTTCTTT
CDR3aa: CSVEITANTEAFF

j_gene: TRBJ2-2
abundance: few
d_gene: TRBD1
v_gene: TRBV20-1
len: 13
CDR3nt: TGCAGTGCTACAGGGGGCAACACCGGGGAGCTGTTTTTT
CDR3aa: CSATGGNTGELFF

j_gene: TRBJ2-1
abundance: once
d_gene: .
v_gene: TRBV12-3/TRBV12-4
len: 16
CDR3nt: TGTGCCAGCAGAGCCCTTTCCGGAGCGGCCTACAATGAGCACTTCTTC
CDR3aa: CASRALSGAAYNEHFF

j_gene: TRBJ2-7
abundance: .
d_gene: TRBD1
v_gene: TRBV20-1
len: 16
CDR3nt: TGCTGTGCTAGGGGCCCGGGACAGGGGTTAACCTACGAGCAGTACTTC
CDR3aa: CCARGPGQGLTYEQYF

j_gene: TRBJ2-1
abundance: .
d_gene: TRBD2
v_gene: TRBV7-3
len: 14
CDR3nt: TGTGCCAGCAGTATAGCGGGAGGGCCCTCTGAGCAGTTCTTC
CDR3aa: CASSIAGGPSEQFF

j_gene: TRBJ2-1
abundance: many
d_gene: .
v_gene: TRBV6-2/TRBV6-3
len: 16
CDR3nt: TGTGCCAGCAGTTACTCGATCCAGAGCTCCTACAATGAGCAGTTCTTC
CDR3aa: CASSYSIQSSYNEQFF

j_gene: TRBJ2-3
abundance: few
d_gene: .
v_gene: TRBV4-1
len: 13
CDR3nt: TGCGCCAGCAGCCATCAGGGGACAGATACGCAGTATTTT
CDR3aa: CASSHQGTDTQYF

j_gene: TRBJ2-1
abundance: many
d_gene: TRBD1
v_gene: TRBV20-1
len: 16
CDR3nt: TGCAGCGCTCTTCAGGTGGGACAGGGGGCTTGGAATGAGCAGTTCTTC
CDR3aa: CSALQVGQGAWNEQFF

j_gene: TRBJ2-7
abundance: few
d_gene: .
v_gene: TRBV10-3
len: 13
CDR3nt: TGTGCCATCAACTCGGGACCTTGGGGTGGGCAGTACTTC
CDR3aa: CAINSGPWGGQYF

j_gene: TRBJ1-4
abundance: .
d_gene: .
v_gene: TRBV28
len: 12
CDR3nt: TGTGCCAGCAGCGGAGGGATAGTGAAACTGTTTTTT
CDR3aa: CASSGGIVKLFF

j_gene: TRBJ2-4
abundance: few
d_gene: .
v_gene: TRBV27
len: 18
CDR3nt: TGTGCCAGCAGTTTGCGGGGGCGAGGGCCATTGGCCAAAAACATTCAGTACTTC
CDR3aa: CASSLRGRGPLAKNIQYF

j_gene: TRBJ2-2
abundance: .
d_gene: .
v_gene: TRBV20-1
len: 14
CDR3nt: TGCAGTGCTAGAGTCCAGGGCGCCACCGGGGAGCTGTTTTTT
CDR3aa: CSARVQGATGELFF

j_gene: TRBJ2-1
abundance: few
d_gene: .
v_gene: TRBV4-3
len: 13
CDR3nt: TGCGCCAGCAGCCAAGCCGGGCGCCATGAGCAGTTCTTC
CDR3aa: CASSQAGRHEQFF

j_gene: TRBJ1-1
abundance: few
d_gene: .
v_gene: TRBV7-9
len: 15
CDR3nt: TGTGCCAGCAGCGGAGGTGGGGGCGCGAACACTGAAGCTTTCTTT
CDR3aa: CASSGGGGANTEAFF

j_gene: TRBJ1-1
abundance: few
d_gene: .
v_gene: TRBV5-1
len: 15
CDR3nt: TGCGCCAGCACCCTGACAGCTTCAATGAACACTGAAGCTTTCTTT
CDR3aa: CASTLTASMNTEAFF

j_gene: TRBJ1-2
abundance: .
d_gene: .
v_gene: TRBV6-1
len: 13
CDR3nt: TGTGCCAGCACCAAGACTGGTTCCTATGGCTACACCTTC
CDR3aa: CASTKTGSYGYTF

j_gene: TRBJ2-3
abundance: many
d_gene: TRBD2
v_gene: TRBV27
len: 16
CDR3nt: TGTGCCAGCAGTTTAATAGCGGGGACTAGCACAGATACGCAGTATTTT
CDR3aa: CASSLIAGTSTDTQYF

j_gene: TRBJ2-7
abundance: .
d_gene: .
v_gene: TRBV28
len: 13
CDR3nt: TGTGCCAGCAGGTTGGGGGGGGCCAGGGAGCAGTACTTC
CDR3aa: CASRLGGAREQYF

j_gene: TRBJ2-7
abundance: .
d_gene: TRBD2
v_gene: TRBV7-9
len: 17
CDR3nt: TGTGCCAGCAGCACCGGACTAGCGGGAGGGCCTCATACGTCGCAGTACTTC
CDR3aa: CASSTGLAGGPHTSQYF

j_gene: TRBJ2-3
abundance: many
d_gene: .
v_gene: TRBV4-1
len: 16
CDR3nt: TGCGCCAGCAGCCAAGATCCAGTGTTTAGCACAGATACGCAGTATTTT
CDR3aa: CASSQDPVFSTDTQYF

j_gene: TRBJ2-3
abundance: .
d_gene: .
v_gene: TRBV3-1
len: 13
CDR3nt: TGTGCCAGCAGCCCAAGTCAGGAAGATACGCAGTATTTT
CDR3aa: CASSPSQEDTQYF

j_gene: TRBJ1-1
abundance: .
d_gene: .
v_gene: TRBV6-2/TRBV6-3
len: 15
CDR3nt: TGTGCCAGCACAACGGGGGGGTCGGGGAACACTGAAGCTTTCTTT
CDR3aa: CASTTGGSGNTEAFF

j_gene: TRBJ2-1
abundance: .
d_gene: .
v_gene: TRBV5-4
len: 15
CDR3nt: TGTGCCAGCAGGGAGGACTTCAGCTCCTACAATGAGCAGTTCTTC
CDR3aa: CASREDFSSYNEQFF

j_gene: TRBJ2-7
abundance: few
d_gene: .
v_gene: TRBV4-3
len: 14
CDR3nt: TGCGCCAGCAGCCAATTCGTAGGCCCCTACGAGCAGTACTTC
CDR3aa: CASSQFVGPYEQYF

j_gene: TRBJ2-2
abundance: many
d_gene: TRBD2
v_gene: TRBV5-1
len: 15
CDR3nt: TGCGCCAGCAGCGCCGGGACTAGCAACACCGGGGAGCTGTTTTTT
CDR3aa: CASSAGTSNTGELFF

j_gene: TRBJ2-1
abundance: .
d_gene: .
v_gene: TRBV2
len: 12
CDR3nt: TGTGCCAGCAGCGAGGGCTGGAATGAGCAGTTCTTC
CDR3aa: CASSEGWNEQFF

j_gene: TRBJ2-7
abundance: few
d_gene: .
v_gene: TRBV15
len: 15
CDR3nt: TGTGCCACCAGCAGAGAATCGACGGTACCCTACGAGCAGTACTTC
CDR3aa: CATSRESTVPYEQYF

j_gene: TRBJ2-5
abundance: .
d_gene: .
v_gene: TRBV2
len: 12
CDR3nt: TGTGCCAGCAATAGACTAGATGAGACCCAGTACTTC
CDR3aa: CASNRLDETQYF

j_gene: TRBJ2-5
abundance: many
d_gene: .
v_gene: TRBV20-1
len: 13
CDR3nt: TGCAGTGTTCTGTACAGTGGCGACGAGACCCAGTACTTC
CDR3aa: CSVLYSGDETQYF

j_gene: TRBJ2-7
abundance: few
d_gene: TRBD2
v_gene: TRBV7-2
len: 15
CDR3nt: TGTGCCAGCAGCTTAGATAGGACTAGCGCCTACGAGCAGTACTTC
CDR3aa: CASSLDRTSAYEQYF

j_gene: TRBJ1-1
abundance: .
d_gene: TRBD1
v_gene: TRBV7-9
len: 16
CDR3nt: TGTGCCAGCAGCTTAGACTTAACAGGGGGCGCCGGTGAAGCTTTCTTT
CDR3aa: CASSLDLTGGAGEAFF

j_gene: TRBJ1-5
abundance: few
d_gene: TRBD1
v_gene: TRBV19
len: 15
CDR3nt: TGTGCCAGTAGTATCCGGACAGGGGGCGATCAGCCCCAGCATTTT
CDR3aa: CASSIRTGGDQPQHF

j_gene: TRBJ2-7
abundance: .
d_gene: TRBD2
v_gene: TRBV9
len: 15
CDR3nt: TGTGCCAGCAGCGTCACTAGCGGGAGGATCCACGAGCAGTACTTC
CDR3aa: CASSVTSGRIHEQYF

j_gene: TRBJ2-3
abundance: many
d_gene: .
v_gene: TRBV3-1
len: 14
CDR3nt: TGTGCCAGCAGCCAAGATTCGGGGATAGATACGCAGTATTTT
CDR3aa: CASSQDSGIDTQYF

j_gene: TRBJ2-1
abundance: many
d_gene: TRBD1
v_gene: TRBV6-2/TRBV6-3
len: 14
CDR3nt: TGTGCCAGCAGGTCAGGGGGCTCCTACAATGAGCAGTTCTTC
CDR3aa: CASRSGGSYNEQFF

j_gene: TRBJ1-5
abundance: .
d_gene: .
v_gene: TRBV10-3
len: 14
CDR3nt: TGTGCCATCAGTGAGGGGGGTTTGCATCAGCCCCAGCATTTT
CDR3aa: CAISEGGLHQPQHF

j_gene: TRBJ1-6
abundance: .
d_gene: .
v_gene: TRBV3-1
len: 14
CDR3nt: TGTGCCAGCAGCACCCACAGAGACAATTCACCCCTCCACTTT
CDR3aa: CASSTHRDNSPLHF

j_gene: TRBJ1-5
abundance: many
d_gene: TRBD1
v_gene: TRBV7-2
len: 14
CDR3nt: TGTGCCAGCAGCTTAACAGGGGGGCGTCAGCCCCAGCATTTT
CDR3aa: CASSLTGGRQPQHF

j_gene: TRBJ2-5
abundance: .
d_gene: .
v_gene: TRBV6-1
len: 14
CDR3nt: TGTGCCAGCAGTGCCTGGGGCGGTCAAGAGACCCAGTACTTC
CDR3aa: CASSAWGGQETQYF